This TCR beta chain appears in the sequencing data of a study of cytomegalovirus exposure and HLA in healthy donors. PCR used 60 Vbeta primers and 13 Jbeta primers. Sequencing was performed with immunoSEQ multiplex PCR; in TCRdb, only in-frame clones are kept and a portion is missing. The table has 110,000 or so clones, over 70% seen once. This CDR3 region has 16 residues. V was shortened by 0 bases and J by 2 bases, with 11 bases between the two germline ends. CDR1 is MNHNS, CDR2 SASEGT, per germline. The clonotype comes from a male donor in good health and CMV-seronegative. The sample taken for sequencing was PBMCs. The chain has TRBV6-1 and TRBJ1-3; D unresolved. The CDR3 sequence is CASSEALRQAGNTIYF. The CDR3 DNA reads TGTGCCAGCAGTGAAGCGCTAAGGCAGGCTGGAAACACCATATATTTT.